Listed below are T cell receptor beta chains from one sample, sequenced in a study of blood T cell repertoires in COVID-19. Produced via immunoSEQ multiplex PCR; TCRdb's table is partial and in-frame only. The top ten clones hold 2.5% to 4% of a sample with about 350,000 clones, around 90% of them seen once. Sample: peripheral blood. Receptors originate from a young woman who had recovered from COVID-19. CDR3s include the opening cysteine and the closing phenylalanine or tryptophan. Each record gives: J gene, clone size, V gene, D gene, CDR3 DNA, CDR3 protein. D genes are given only for firm matches. Clone size is shown for a subset of rows, as once, few, many or a class of expanded clone.

TRBJ2-1 | . | TRBV29-1 | TRBD2 | TGCAGCGCTTGGTTAGCGGGGGGGGTTCATGAGCAGTTCTTC | CSAWLAGGVHEQFF
TRBJ2-2 | . | TRBV19 | . | TGTGCCAGTAGTATAGATCTGGGGGCGGGGGAGCTGTTTTTT | CASSIDLGAGELFF
TRBJ1-5 | . | TRBV6-2/TRBV6-3 | . | TGTGCCAGCAGTTATTATTCAGGGGATCAGCCCCAGCATTTT | CASSYYSGDQPQHF
TRBJ2-5 | . | TRBV3-1/TRBV3-2 | . | TGTGCCAGCAGCCGGGCGCGGGGCGCAGAGACCCAGTACTTC | CASSRARGAETQYF
TRBJ2-3 | once | TRBV6-2/TRBV6-3 | . | TGTGCCAGCAGTTTGAATGGCCGCACAGATACGCAGTATTTT | CASSLNGRTDTQYF
TRBJ2-5 | . | TRBV7-2 | . | TGTGCCAGCAGCTTATCGGCGGGCCAAGAGACCCAGTACTTC | CASSLSAGQETQYF
TRBJ1-2 | . | TRBV9 | . | TGTGCCAGCAGCGCTTATTCAGGGGCTAACTATGGCTACACCTTC | CASSAYSGANYGYTF
TRBJ1-1 | . | TRBV5-8 | . | TGTGCCAGCAGGGTCAGACAGAACACTGAAGCTTTCTTT | CASRVRQNTEAFF
TRBJ1-5 | few | TRBV7-2 | TRBD1 | TGTGCCAGCAGCTCACATCCCCAGGGGGCAGGCAATCAGCCCCAGCATTTT | CASSSHPQGAGNQPQHF
TRBJ2-1 | . | TRBV6-5 | TRBD2 | TGTGCCAGCGGGTCTAGCGGGAGACCAGATGAGCAGTTCTTC | CASGSSGRPDEQFF
TRBJ1-2 | . | TRBV29-1 | . | TGCAGCGTTGAGTCCAGAGGCGGCTACACCTTC | CSVESRGGYTF
TRBJ2-3 | . | TRBV7-6 | TRBD2 | TGTGCCAGCAGCCCGTCTAGCGGACTCACAGATACGCAGTATTTT | CASSPSSGLTDTQYF
TRBJ1-2 | . | TRBV7-9 | . | TGTGCCAGCAGCGAACGACAGGTGGGGGAAGGCTATGGCTACACCTTC | CASSERQVGEGYGYTF
TRBJ1-5 | . | TRBV7-8 | . | TGTGCCAGCAGCTTAGCGCAGAATCAGCCCCAGCATTTT | CASSLAQNQPQHF
TRBJ2-5 | . | TRBV4-1 | . | TGCGCCAGCAGCCAAGATTCGCCTAGACAAGAGACCCAGTACTTC | CASSQDSPRQETQYF
TRBJ1-1 | few | TRBV6-5 | . | TGTGCCAGCAGTCGAGACACAACTGAAGCTTTCTTT | CASSRDTTEAFF
TRBJ1-5 | few | TRBV19 | TRBD1 | TGTGCCAGTACCCCCATTTCGGGTGGGACAGGGAAACAGCCCCAGCATTTT | CASTPISGGTGKQPQHF
TRBJ1-1 | . | TRBV30 | . | TGTGCCTGTCTCGGGGTGACTGAAGCTTTCTTT | CACLGVTEAFF
TRBJ1-6 | . | TRBV30 | . | TGTGCCTGGAGCGGGGGTATGAACCGGTATAATTCACCCCTCCACTTT | CAWSGGMNRYNSPLHF
TRBJ1-1 | . | TRBV24-1 | . | TGTGCCACCAGTCAGGGAGGCGGCACTGAAGCTTTCTTT | CATSQGGGTEAFF
TRBJ1-2 | . | TRBV7-9 | . | TGTGCCAGCAGCAAAGCCGGTGGCTACACCTTC | CASSKAGGYTF
TRBJ1-1 | once | TRBV29-1 | TRBD1 | TGCAGCGTCGGGACAGCAGGGAACACTGAAGCTTTCTTT | CSVGTAGNTEAFF
TRBJ2-1 | . | TRBV5-4 | . | TGTGCCAGCAGCATTAAGCGGGCGGGGCTGGATGAGCAGTTCTTC | CASSIKRAGLDEQFF
TRBJ1-3 | . | TRBV27 | . | TGTGCCAGCAGTTTAAGGTGGGGGCTTGGAAACACCATATATTTT | CASSLRWGLGNTIYF
TRBJ2-1 | . | TRBV24-1 | . | TGTGCCACCAGTGGCACCGGAACTACCTACAATGAGCAGTTCTTC | CATSGTGTTYNEQFF
TRBJ2-5 | . | TRBV25-1 | . | TGTGCCAGCACTGTCGGAGAGACCCAGTACTTC | CASTVGETQYF
TRBJ1-1 | . | TRBV11-3 | . | TGTGCCAGCAGCTTAGGTGGAGGACGCACTGAAGCTTTCTTT | CASSLGGGRTEAFF